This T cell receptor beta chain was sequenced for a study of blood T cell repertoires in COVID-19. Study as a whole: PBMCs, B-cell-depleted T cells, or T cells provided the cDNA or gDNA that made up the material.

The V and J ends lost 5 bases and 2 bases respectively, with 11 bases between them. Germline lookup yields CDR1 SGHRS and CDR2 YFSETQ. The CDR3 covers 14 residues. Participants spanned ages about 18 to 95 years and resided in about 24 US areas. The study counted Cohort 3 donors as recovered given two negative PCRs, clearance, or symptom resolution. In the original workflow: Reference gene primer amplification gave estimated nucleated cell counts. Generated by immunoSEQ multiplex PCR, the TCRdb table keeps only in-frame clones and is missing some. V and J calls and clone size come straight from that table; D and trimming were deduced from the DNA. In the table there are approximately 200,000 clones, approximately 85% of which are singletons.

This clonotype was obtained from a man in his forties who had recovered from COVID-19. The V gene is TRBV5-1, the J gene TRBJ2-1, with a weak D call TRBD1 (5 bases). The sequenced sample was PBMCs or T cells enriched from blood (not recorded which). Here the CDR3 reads CASRQQGPYNEQFF. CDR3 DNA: TGCGCCAGCAGACAGCAGGGCCCCTACAATGAGCAGTTCTTC.